This TCR beta chain derives from a study of blood T cell repertoires in COVID-19. Study as a whole: From the United States, Italy and Spain came samples of acute and convalescent COVID-19. The analysed material was cDNA or gDNA that came from T cells, B-cell-depleted T cells, or PBMCs.

Original analysis: Scientists estimated how many nucleated cells there were by amplifying reference gene primers. The assay was immunoSEQ multiplex PCR, and TCRdb's table has in-frame clones only and misses some. D and trimming come from the DNA, and the V and J calls and clone size come from that table. The data contain 55,000 to 75,000 clones, 70% to 90% of them singletons. Germline V gene data show CDR1 as SGHTA and CDR2 as FQGTGA. V gave up 5 bases and J gave up 8 bases; unmatched junction bases: 11. The length of the CDR3 is 16 residues. The receptor was derived from a human donor in a cohort sampled during active COVID-19. The rearrangement uses TRBV7-3 and TRBJ2-3; 12 bases line up with TRBD2. Source material: peripheral blood. The CDR3 DNA follows: TGTGCCAGCAGCCCACTAGCGGGGGGCCCCGTAGGTACGCAGTATTTT. Protein product: CASSPLAGGPVGTQYF.